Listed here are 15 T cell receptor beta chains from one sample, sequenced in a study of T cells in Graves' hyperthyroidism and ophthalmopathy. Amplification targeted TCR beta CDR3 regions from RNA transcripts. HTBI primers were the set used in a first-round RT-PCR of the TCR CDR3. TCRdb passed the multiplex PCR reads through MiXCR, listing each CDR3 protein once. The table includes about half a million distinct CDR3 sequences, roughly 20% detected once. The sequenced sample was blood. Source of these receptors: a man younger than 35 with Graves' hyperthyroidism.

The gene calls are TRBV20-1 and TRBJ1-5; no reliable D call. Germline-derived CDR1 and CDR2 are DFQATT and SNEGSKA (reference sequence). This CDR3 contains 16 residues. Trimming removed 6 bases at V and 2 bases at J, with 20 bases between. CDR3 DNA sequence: TGCAGTGCCTTGGGGATAAGGGTTTTGGGCAATCAGCCCCAGCATTTT. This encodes CSALGIRVLGNQPQHF.

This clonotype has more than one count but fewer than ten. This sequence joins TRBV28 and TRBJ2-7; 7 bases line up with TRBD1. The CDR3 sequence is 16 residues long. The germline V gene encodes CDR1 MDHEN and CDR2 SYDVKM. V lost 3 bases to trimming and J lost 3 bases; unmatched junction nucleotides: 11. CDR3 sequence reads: CASSFVPQGYIYEQYF. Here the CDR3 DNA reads TGTGCCAGCAGTTTCGTGCCACAGGGGTATATCTACGAGCAGTACTTC.

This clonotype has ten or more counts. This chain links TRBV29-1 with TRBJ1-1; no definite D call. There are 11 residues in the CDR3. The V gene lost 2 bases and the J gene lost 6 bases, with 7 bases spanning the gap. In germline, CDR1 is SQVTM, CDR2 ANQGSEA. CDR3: CSVERPAEAFF. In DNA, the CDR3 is TGCAGCGTTGAACGCCCTGCTGAAGCTTTCTTT.

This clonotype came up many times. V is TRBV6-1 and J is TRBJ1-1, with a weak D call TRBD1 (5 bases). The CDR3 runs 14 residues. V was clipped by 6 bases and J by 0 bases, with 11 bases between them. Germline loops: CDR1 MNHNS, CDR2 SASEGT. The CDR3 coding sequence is TGTGCCAGCAGCCCCAGGGTGATGAACACTGAAGCTTTCTTT. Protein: CASSPRVMNTEAFF.

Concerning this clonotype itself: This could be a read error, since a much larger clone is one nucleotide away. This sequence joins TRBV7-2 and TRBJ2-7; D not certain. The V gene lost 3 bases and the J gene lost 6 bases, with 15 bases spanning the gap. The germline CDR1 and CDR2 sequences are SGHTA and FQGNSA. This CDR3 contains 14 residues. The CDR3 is CASSLTGVSSEQYV. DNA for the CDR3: TGTGCCAGCAGCTTGACCGGTGTCTCGAGCGAGCAGTACGTC.

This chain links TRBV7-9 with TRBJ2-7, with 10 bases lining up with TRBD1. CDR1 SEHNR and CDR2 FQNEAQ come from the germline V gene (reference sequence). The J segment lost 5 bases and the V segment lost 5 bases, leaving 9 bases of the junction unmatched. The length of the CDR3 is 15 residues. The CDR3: CASSRKDRGGHEQYF. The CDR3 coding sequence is TGTGCCAGCAGCAGGAAGGACAGGGGGGGCCACGAGCAGTACTTC.

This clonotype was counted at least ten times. The CDR3 loop reads CASSLVSRGPLSYEQYF. CDR3 nucleotide sequence: TGTGCCAGCAGCTTAGTGTCCAGGGGGCCCCTCTCCTACGAGCAGTACTTC. The gene calls are TRBV11-1 and TRBJ2-7; 8 nucleotides agree with TRBD1. CDR3 length: 17 amino acids. The V gene end was trimmed by 1 base and the J gene end by 0 bases; junction bases not matched to a gene: 8. Germline loops: CDR1 SGHAT, CDR2 FQDESV (reference sequence). The full variable domain, in which reference TRBV11-1 and TRBJ2-7 provide the parts outside the CDR3, is EAEVAQSPRYKITEKSQAVAFWCDPISGHATLYWYRQILGQGPELLVQFQDESVVDDSQLPKDRFSAERLKGVDSTLKIQPAELGDSAMYLCASSLVSRGPLSYEQYFGPGTRLTVT.

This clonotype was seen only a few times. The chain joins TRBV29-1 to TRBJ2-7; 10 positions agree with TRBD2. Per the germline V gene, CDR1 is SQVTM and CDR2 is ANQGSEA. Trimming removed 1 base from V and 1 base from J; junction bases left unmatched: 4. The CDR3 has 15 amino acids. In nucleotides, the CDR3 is TGCAGCGTTGAAGGGACTAGCGGAGTATCCTACGAGCAGTACTTC. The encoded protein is CSVEGTSGVSYEQYF.

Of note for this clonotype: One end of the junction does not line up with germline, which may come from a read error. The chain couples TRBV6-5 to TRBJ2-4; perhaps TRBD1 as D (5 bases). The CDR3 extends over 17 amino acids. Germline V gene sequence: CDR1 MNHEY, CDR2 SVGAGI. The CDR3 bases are TGTGCCAGCAGTTACTCGCCAGGGTATCAAGCCAAAAACATTAAGTACTTC. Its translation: CASSYSPGYQAKNIKYF.

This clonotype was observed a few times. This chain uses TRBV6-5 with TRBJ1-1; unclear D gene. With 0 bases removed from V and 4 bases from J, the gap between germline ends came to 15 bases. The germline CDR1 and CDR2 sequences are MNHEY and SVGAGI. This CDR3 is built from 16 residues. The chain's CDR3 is CASSYSTFSWGTEAFF. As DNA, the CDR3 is TGTGCCAGCAGTTACTCTACATTCTCATGGGGCACTGAAGCTTTCTTT.

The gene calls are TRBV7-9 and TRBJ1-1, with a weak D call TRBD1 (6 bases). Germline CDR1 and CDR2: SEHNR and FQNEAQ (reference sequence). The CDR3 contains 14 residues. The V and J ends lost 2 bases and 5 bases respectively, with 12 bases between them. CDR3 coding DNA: TGTGCCAGCAGCTTACAGGGGTTGGATACTGAAGCTTTCTTT. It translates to CASSLQGLDTEAFF.

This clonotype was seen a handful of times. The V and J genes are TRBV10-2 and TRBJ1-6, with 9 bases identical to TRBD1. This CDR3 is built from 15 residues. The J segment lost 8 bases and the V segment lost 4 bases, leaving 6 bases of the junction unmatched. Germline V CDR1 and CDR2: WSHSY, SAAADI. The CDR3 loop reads CASSAVGQGHSPLHF. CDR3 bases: TGCGCCAGCAGTGCGGTGGGACAGGGCCATTCACCCCTCCACTTT.

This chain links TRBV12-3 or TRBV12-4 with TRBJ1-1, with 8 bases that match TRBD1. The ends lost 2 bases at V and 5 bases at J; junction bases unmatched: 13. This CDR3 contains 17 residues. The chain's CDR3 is CASSLLGPGGAGTEAFF. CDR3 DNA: TGTGCCAGCAGTTTATTAGGCCCAGGGGGCGCGGGGACTGAAGCTTTCTTT.

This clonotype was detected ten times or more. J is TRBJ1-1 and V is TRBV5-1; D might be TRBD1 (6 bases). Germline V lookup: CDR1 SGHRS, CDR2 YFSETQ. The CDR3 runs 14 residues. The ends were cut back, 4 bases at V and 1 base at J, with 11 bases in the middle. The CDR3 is CASSKDRTNTEAFF. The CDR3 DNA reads TGCGCCAGCAGCAAGGACAGAACGAACACTGAAGCTTTCTTT.

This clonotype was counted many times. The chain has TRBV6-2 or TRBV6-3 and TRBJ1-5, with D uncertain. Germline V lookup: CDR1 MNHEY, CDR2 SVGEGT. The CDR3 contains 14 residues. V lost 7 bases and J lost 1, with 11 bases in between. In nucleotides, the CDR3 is TGTGCCAGCACTCGGTCTCCGAGCAATCAGCCCCAGCATTTT. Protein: CASTRSPSNQPQHF.